Detailed here is one T cell receptor beta chain. Its antigen is currently unknown. This CDR3 contains 16 residues. Looked up from germline, CDR1 is SGHVS and CDR2 is FQNEAQ. Trimming removed 5 bases at V and 4 bases at J, with 18 bases between. Clones were sequenced by immunoSEQ multiplex PCR, and TCRdb holds only the in-frame ones, with some missing. The table shows 98,000 or so clones, with around 85% occurring only once. These data come from a study of T cell responses to AZD1222 COVID-19 vaccine. General study results and limits: Seropositivity was recorded at baseline in only a handful of AZD1222 recipients.

V and J are TRBV7-8 and TRBJ1-3, with D unresolved. The sequence derives from an adult who received the AZD1222 COVID-19 vaccine. Here the sequenced sample was peripheral blood, taken 28 days after the second AZD1222 dose. CDR3 loop: CASSPRRAGRGNTIYF. The CDR3 region has the DNA TGTGCCAGCAGCCCCCGCAGAGCGGGGAGGGGAAACACCATATATTTT.